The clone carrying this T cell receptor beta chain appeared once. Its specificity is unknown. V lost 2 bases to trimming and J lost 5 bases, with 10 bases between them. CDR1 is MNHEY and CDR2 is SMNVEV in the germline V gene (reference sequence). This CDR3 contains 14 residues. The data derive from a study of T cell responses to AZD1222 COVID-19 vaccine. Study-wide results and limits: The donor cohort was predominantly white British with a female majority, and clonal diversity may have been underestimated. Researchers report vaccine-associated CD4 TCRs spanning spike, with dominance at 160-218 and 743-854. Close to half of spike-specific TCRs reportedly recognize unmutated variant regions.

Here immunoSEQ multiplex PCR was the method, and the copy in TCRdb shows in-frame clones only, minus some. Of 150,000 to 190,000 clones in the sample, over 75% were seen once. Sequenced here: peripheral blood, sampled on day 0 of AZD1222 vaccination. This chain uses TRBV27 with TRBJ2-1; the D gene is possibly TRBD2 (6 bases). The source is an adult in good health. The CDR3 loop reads CASSLGAGHNEQFF. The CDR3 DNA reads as TGTGCCAGCAGTTTAGGAGCGGGCCACAATGAGCAGTTCTTC.